These 5 T cell receptor beta chains were sequenced from one sample in a study of OX40 agonist ivuxolimab in advanced cancers. Assay used: immunoSEQ multiplex PCR; TCRdb lists only in-frame clones, some missing. Of around 50,000 clones detected, 70% to 90% appear once; the ten largest clones hold 0.95% to 1.5%. The sequenced sample was CD4+ or CD8+ T cells sorted from blood, obtained in a trial of the OX40 agonist ivuxolimab. These receptors originate from an adult with an advanced solid tumor such as melanoma, head and neck, liver or kidney cancer.

This chain connects TRBV5-1 to TRBJ1-4; D is perhaps TRBD1 (5 bases). The V end was cut by 1 base, the J end by 1 base, with 8 bases between. The CDR3 contains 15 residues. CDR1 SGHRS and CDR2 YFSETQ come from the germline V gene. The CDR3 here is CASSLWGETNEKLFF. DNA of the CDR3: TGCGCCAGCAGCTTGTGGGGGGAAACTAATGAAAAACTGTTTTTT.

This sequence joins TRBV10-2 and TRBJ2-1, with 11 bases that match TRBD2. This CDR3 comprises 16 residues. With V trimmed by 3 bases and J by 7 bases, 8 bases remained unmatched. The germline CDR1 and CDR2 sequences are WSHSY and SAAADI. This chain's CDR3 is CASSDVAGGPGNEQFF. CDR3 nucleotides: TGCGCCAGCAGTGACGTAGCGGGAGGGCCCGGGAATGAGCAGTTCTTC.

This clone is medium-sized within its sample. This sequence joins TRBV5-4 and TRBJ1-1; D is undetermined. Germline CDR1 and CDR2: SGHNT and YYREEE (reference sequence). This CDR3 spans 14 amino acids. Trimming left V 3 bases short and J 0 bases short, with 9 bases between. As DNA, the CDR3 is TGTGCCAGCAGCTCGCTACTTCTGAACACTGAAGCTTTCTTT. Translation: CASSSLLLNTEAFF.

J is TRBJ2-7 and V is TRBV29-1; tentatively, D is TRBD2 (5 bases). Trimming cost V 6 bases and J 0 bases, with 15 bases left between them. The CDR3 runs 14 residues. In germline, CDR1 is SQVTM, CDR2 ANQGSEA. CDR3 coding DNA: TGCAGCGTAACCTCCGGGATTCCCTCCTACGAGCAGTACTTC. It is translated as CSVTSGIPSYEQYF.

The V gene is TRBV6-1, the J gene TRBJ1-1; D gene ambiguous. With 5 bases removed from V and 0 bases from J, the gap between germline ends came to 13 bases. Germline assignment: CDR1 MNHNS and CDR2 SASEGT. The CDR3 covers 15 residues. The CDR3 region is CASSPGPRMNTEAFF. CDR3 DNA: TGTGCCAGCAGTCCTGGACCCCGAATGAACACTGAAGCTTTCTTT.